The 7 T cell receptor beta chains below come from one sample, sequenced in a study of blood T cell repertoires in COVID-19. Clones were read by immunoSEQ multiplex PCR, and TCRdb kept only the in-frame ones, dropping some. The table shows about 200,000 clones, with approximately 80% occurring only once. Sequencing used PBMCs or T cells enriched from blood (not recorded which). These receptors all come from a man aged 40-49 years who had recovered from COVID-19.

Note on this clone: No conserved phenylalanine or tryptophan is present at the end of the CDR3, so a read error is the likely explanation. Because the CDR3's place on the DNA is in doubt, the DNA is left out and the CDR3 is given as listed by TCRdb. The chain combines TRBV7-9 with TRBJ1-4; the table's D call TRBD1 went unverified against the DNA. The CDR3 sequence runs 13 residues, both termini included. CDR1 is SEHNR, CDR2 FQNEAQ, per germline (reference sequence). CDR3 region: CASSLYPGDRSLG.

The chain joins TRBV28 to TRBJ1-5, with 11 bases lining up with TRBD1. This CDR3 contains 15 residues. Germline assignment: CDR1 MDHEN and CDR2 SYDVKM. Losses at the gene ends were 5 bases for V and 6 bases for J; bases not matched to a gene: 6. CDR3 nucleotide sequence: TGTGCCAGCAGTCCCCCGGGACAGGGGGTTCAGCCCCAGCATTTT. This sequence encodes CASSPPGQGVQPQHF.

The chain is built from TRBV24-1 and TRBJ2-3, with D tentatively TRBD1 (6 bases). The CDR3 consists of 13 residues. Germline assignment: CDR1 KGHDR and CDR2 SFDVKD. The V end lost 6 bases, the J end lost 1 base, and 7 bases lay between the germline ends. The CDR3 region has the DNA TGTGCCACCAGTTGGGGGCGCACAGATACGCAGTATTTT. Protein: CATSWGRTDTQYF.

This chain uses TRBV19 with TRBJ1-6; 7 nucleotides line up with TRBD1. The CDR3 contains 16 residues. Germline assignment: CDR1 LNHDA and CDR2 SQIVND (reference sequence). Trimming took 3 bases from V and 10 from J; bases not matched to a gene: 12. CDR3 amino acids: CASSIADRVGGSPLHF. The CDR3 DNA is TGTGCCAGTAGTATCGCCGACAGGGTGGGTGGATCACCCCTCCACTTT.

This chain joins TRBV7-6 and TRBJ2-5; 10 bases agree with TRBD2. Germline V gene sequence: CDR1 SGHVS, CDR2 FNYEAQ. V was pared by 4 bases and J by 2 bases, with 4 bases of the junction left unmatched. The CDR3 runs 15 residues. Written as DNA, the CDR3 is TGTGCCAGCAGCTATAGCGGGGGGTTACAAGAGACCCAGTACTTC. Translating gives CASSYSGGLQETQYF. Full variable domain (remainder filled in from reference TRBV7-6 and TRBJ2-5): GAGVSQSPRYKVTKRGQDVALRCDPISGHVSLYWYRQALGQGPEFLTYFNYEAQQDKSGLPNDRFSAERPEGSISTLTIQRTEQRDSAMYRCASSYSGGLQETQYFGPGTRLLVL.

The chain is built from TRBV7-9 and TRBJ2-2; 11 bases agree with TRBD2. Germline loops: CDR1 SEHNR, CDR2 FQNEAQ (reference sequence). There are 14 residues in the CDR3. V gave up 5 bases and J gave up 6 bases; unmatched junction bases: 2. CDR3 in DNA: TGTGCCAGCAGCCCGGGACTAGCGGCCGGGGAGCTGTTTTTT. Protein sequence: CASSPGLAAGELFF.

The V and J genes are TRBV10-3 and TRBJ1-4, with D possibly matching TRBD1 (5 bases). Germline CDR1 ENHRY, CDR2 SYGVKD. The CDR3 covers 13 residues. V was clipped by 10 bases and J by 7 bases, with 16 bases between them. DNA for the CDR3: TGTGCCACCCCGGGGGGACGGGGTGAAAAACTGTTTTTT. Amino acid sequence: CATPGGRGEKLFF.